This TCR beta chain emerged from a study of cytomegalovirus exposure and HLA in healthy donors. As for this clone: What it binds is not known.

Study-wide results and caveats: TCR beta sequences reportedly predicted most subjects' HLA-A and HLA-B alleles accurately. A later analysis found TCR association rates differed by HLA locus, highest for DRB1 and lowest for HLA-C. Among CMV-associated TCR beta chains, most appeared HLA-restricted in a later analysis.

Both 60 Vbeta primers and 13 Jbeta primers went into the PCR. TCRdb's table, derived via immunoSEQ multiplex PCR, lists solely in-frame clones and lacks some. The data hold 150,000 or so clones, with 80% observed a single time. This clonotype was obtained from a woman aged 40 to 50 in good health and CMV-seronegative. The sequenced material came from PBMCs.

CDR3 sequence: CASSQGRTLGEQYF. The CDR3 nucleotides are TGCGCCAGCAGCCAAGGTCGGACTTTAGGTGAGCAGTACTTC. This chain links TRBV4-3 with TRBJ2-7, with a possible D match to TRBD2 (5 bases). The CDR3 has 14 amino acids. Germline V lookup: CDR1 LGHNA, CDR2 YSLEER. Deletions cut 1 base from V and 7 bases from J, with 14 bases between.